A selection of T cell receptor beta chains follows, all from one sample in a study of T cell responses to AZD1222 COVID-19 vaccine. Generated by immunoSEQ multiplex PCR, the TCRdb table keeps only in-frame clones and is missing some. The sample lists roughly 270,000 clones, about 94% occurring once. The sequences come from peripheral blood, collected 28 days after the second AZD1222 dose. The receptors were gathered from an adult who received the AZD1222 COVID-19 vaccine. Each CDR3 is given with its conserved first and last residue. A D gene is named only where the DNA matches it firmly. The size entry is marked missing in some rows and otherwise reads once, few, many or a size class.

v_call	clone_size	d_call	j_call	cdr3_aa	cdr3_nt
TRBV19	.	TRBD1	TRBJ2-2	CASSPLTMTGTGELFF	TGTGCCAGTAGTCCCTTAACCATGACAGGGACCGGGGAGCTGTTTTTT
TRBV5-1	.	TRBD1	TRBJ1-5	CASSLETGGQPQHF	TGCGCCAGCAGCTTGGAGACAGGGGGTCAGCCCCAGCATTTT
TRBV7-9	.	.	TRBJ2-7	CASSTGAGFSYEQYF	TGTGCCAGCAGCACGGGGGCGGGCTTCTCCTACGAGCAGTACTTC
TRBV5-1	.	.	TRBJ1-3	CASRPQRSGNTIYF	TGCGCCAGCCGGCCGCAGCGATCTGGAAACACCATATATTTT
TRBV19	few	TRBD2	TRBJ2-3	CASKDSGSTDTQYF	TGTGCCAGTAAAGATAGCGGGAGCACAGATACGCAGTATTTT
TRBV4-1	.	TRBD2	TRBJ2-7	CASSQGASGRGEQYF	TGCGCCAGCAGCCAAGGGGCTAGCGGGAGAGGCGAGCAGTACTTC
TRBV28	.	.	TRBJ2-7	CASTSSVRGEQYF	TGTGCCAGCACGTCCTCGGTTAGGGGCGAGCAGTACTTC
TRBV7-9	.	TRBD1	TRBJ2-3	CASSYTGGGGTQYF	TGTGCCAGCAGCTACACAGGGGGCGGAGGTACGCAGTATTTT
TRBV6-1	.	TRBD1	TRBJ1-2	CASSDSGPGGGYTF	TGTGCCAGCAGTGATTCGGGTCCAGGGGGCGGCTACACCTTC
TRBV5-1	.	TRBD1	TRBJ2-2	CASSGQGNTGELFF	TGCGCCAGCAGCGGACAGGGGAACACCGGGGAGCTGTTTTTT
TRBV5-6	.	TRBD1	TRBJ1-3	CASSDRDRGVLSGNTIYF	TGTGCCAGCAGCGATAGGGACAGGGGTGTCCTCTCTGGAAACACCATATATTTT
TRBV12-3/TRBV12-4	.	.	TRBJ2-7	CASCIGGSLEQYF	TGTGCCAGTTGTATTGGAGGGAGCCTCGAGCAGTACTTC
TRBV7-8	.	.	TRBJ1-1	CASSSGQLGNTEAFF	TGTGCCAGCAGCTCAGGACAGTTGGGGAACACTGAAGCTTTCTTT
TRBV6-2/TRBV6-3	once	TRBD1	TRBJ1-5	CAISQQGAGQPQHF	TGTGCCATCAGCCAGCAGGGGGCCGGGCAGCCCCAGCATTTT
TRBV28	.	.	TRBJ2-1	CASSSGPPQNEQFF	TGTGCCAGCAGTTCGGGACCCCCCCAAAATGAGCAGTTCTTC
TRBV3-1/TRBV3-2	.	TRBD2	TRBJ2-1	CASSRERGASYNEQFF	TGTGCCAGCAGCCGCGAGCGGGGGGCCTCCTACAATGAGCAGTTCTTC
TRBV6-6	.	.	TRBJ1-1	CASSRPFRQNTEAFF	TGTGCCAGCAGTCGACCCTTCCGACAGAACACTGAAGCTTTCTTT
TRBV28	.	.	TRBJ2-2	CASSLATPGELFF	TGTGCCAGCAGTCTAGCGACGCCCGGGGAGCTGTTTTTT
TRBV7-9	.	TRBD2	TRBJ2-7	CASSLEAGTSEQYF	TGTGCCAGCAGCTTAGAGGCAGGGACTAGCGAGCAGTACTTC
TRBV6-6	.	.	TRBJ2-3	CASSLGTGITFTDTQYF	TGTGCCAGCAGTCTCGGGACCGGGATAACATTCACAGATACGCAGTATTTT
TRBV7-2	.	.	TRBJ1-2	CASSSQEAGYTF	TGTGCCAGCAGCTCTCAGGAGGCTGGCTACACCTTC
TRBV27	.	.	TRBJ2-7	CASSFPDPRRVHEQYF	TGTGCCAGCAGTTTTCCCGACCCCCGCCGCGTCCACGAGCAGTACTTC
TRBV6-1	once	.	TRBJ2-7	CASSEAPGLGSYEQYF	TGTGCCAGCAGTGAAGCGCCCGGACTGGGATCCTACGAGCAGTACTTC
TRBV7-2	.	.	TRBJ2-2	CASNKGPTGELFF	TGTGCCAGCAACAAGGGGCCCACCGGGGAGCTGTTTTTT
TRBV2	.	.	TRBJ1-1	CASNWPQALNTEAFF	TGTGCCAGCAATTGGCCACAGGCCTTGAACACTGAAGCTTTCTTT
TRBV4-1	.	.	TRBJ2-7	CASSRDESSYEQYF	TGCGCCAGCTCTCGGGACGAAAGCTCCTACGAGCAGTACTTC
TRBV27	.	.	TRBJ1-4	CASSFSVGPNEKLFF	TGTGCCAGCAGCTTCTCAGTAGGCCCTAATGAAAAACTGTTTTTT
TRBV4-1	.	.	TRBJ1-2	CASSPIEEGINYGYTF	TGCGCCAGCAGCCCCATCGAAGAGGGGATTAACTATGGCTACACCTTC
TRBV7-8	.	.	TRBJ2-7	CASSFRTGYEQYF	TGTGCCAGCAGCTTCCGGACGGGCTACGAGCAGTACTTC
TRBV2	.	TRBD2	TRBJ2-1	CASSEGTSGSDEQFF	TGTGCCAGCAGTGAAGGGACTAGCGGGAGTGATGAGCAGTTCTTC
TRBV28	.	.	TRBJ2-7	CASSLWSAGTPRREQYF	TGTGCCAGCAGTTTATGGTCCGCCGGGACACCCCGGCGCGAGCAGTACTTC
TRBV5-1	.	TRBD1	TRBJ2-1	CASSHGTGGNEQFF	TGCGCCAGCAGCCACGGGACAGGGGGCAATGAGCAGTTCTTC
TRBV18	.	.	TRBJ1-2	CASSPPGYGYTF	TGTGCCAGCTCACCACCGGGCTATGGCTACACCTTC
TRBV7-2	.	.	TRBJ1-6	CASSFAGVINSPLHF	TGTGCCAGCAGCTTCGCAGGGGTGATCAATTCACCCCTCCACTTT
TRBV24-1	.	.	TRBJ1-3	CATSDPRGTGNTIYF	TGTGCCACCAGTGACCCCAGGGGAACTGGAAACACCATATATTTT